Following are 30 T cell receptor beta chains from one sample sequenced in a study of T-cell memory formation after mild COVID-19 (TCRdb year 2021). The library was built by means of 5' RACE. Sequencing relied on an Illumina NovaSeq 6000. TCRdb reprocessed the public reads (quality trimming at Q25 with fastp, clone calling with MiXCR) and kept in-frame beta chains. All rows with the same CDR3 protein become a single entry with the most common DNA and genes. The sample table contains some 190,000 distinct CDR3 sequences; only one count was recorded for around 20% of them. Together, the top ten hold 2% to 3% of the sample. What was sequenced was PBMCs or a T cell subset sorted from them (not recorded which). These receptors came from an adult woman who had mild COVID-19 (a few samples of this study predate the infection). The sample titles of this study are shuffled in the database, so cell type and time point are left out; the donor was told from shared clones.

Ten or more counts support this clonotype. This chain links TRBV29-1 with TRBJ2-1, with 9 bases lining up with TRBD2. The V and J ends lost 6 bases and 8 bases, in that order; junction bases with no gene match: 8. The germline gives CDR1 SQVTM, CDR2 ANQGSEA. The CDR3 totals 13 residues. CDR3 loop: CSVRAGGGDEQFF. In nucleotides, the CDR3 is TGCAGCGTCCGAGCGGGAGGCGGTGATGAGCAGTTCTTC.

The chain carries TRBV19 and TRBJ1-6, with D uncertain. The CDR3 has 16 residues. Trimming removed 0 bases at V and 10 bases at J, with 16 bases between. Germline V gene sequence: CDR1 LNHDA, CDR2 SQIVND (reference sequence). The CDR3 DNA follows: TGTGCCAGTAGTATAGATCCGGGTTACTTCGGGTCACCCCTCCACTTT. It translates to CASSIDPGYFGSPLHF.

V gene TRBV12-3 or TRBV12-4 combines with J gene TRBJ2-7; 7 nucleotides line up with TRBD2. The CDR3 contains 15 residues. The junction had 8 bases not matched to a gene; V was cut back by 3 bases and J by 3 bases. As DNA, the CDR3 is TGTGCCAGCAGTTTTAGCCCCGGACTAGGCTACGAGCAGTACTTC. Its translation: CASSFSPGLGYEQYF.

This clonotype has more than one count but fewer than ten. The chain is built from TRBV27 and TRBJ2-7; D is uncertain. Trimming removed 5 bases at V and 0 bases at J, with 11 bases between. Germline CDR1 MNHEY, CDR2 SMNVEV (reference sequence). This CDR3 is built from 14 residues. This chain's CDR3 is CASSGSGGSYEQYF. The CDR3 bases are TGTGCCAGCAGTGGGTCTGGTGGCTCCTACGAGCAGTACTTC.

In this sample, this clonotype turned up a few times. CDR3 nucleotide sequence: TGTGCCAGCAGTTTATTTGCCAGGGACTATGGCTACACCTTC. It encodes CASSLFARDYGYTF. This chain joins TRBV27 and TRBJ1-2, with D perhaps TRBD1 (5 bases). V was clipped by 1 base and J by 3 bases, with 9 bases between them. This CDR3 has 14 amino acids. Germline V lookup: CDR1 MNHEY, CDR2 SMNVEV (reference sequence).

This chain links TRBV11-2 with TRBJ1-2, with TRBD1 identical over 10 bases. Germline trimming cut 5 bases from V and 6 bases from J; bases unmatched to any gene: 12. This CDR3 is built from 16 residues. CDR1 is SGHAT and CDR2 is FQNNGV in the germline V gene. The CDR3 loop reads CASSLLGGQGKDGYTF. The CDR3 DNA is TGTGCCAGCAGCCTCCTTGGGGGACAGGGGAAGGATGGCTACACCTTC.

This clonotype was seen a few times. The V and J genes are TRBV7-3 and TRBJ2-5, with 7 bases identical to TRBD2. CDR3 length: 14 residues. Trimming at V came to 4 bases and at J to 4 bases, leaving 6 bases not matched to a gene. Germline CDR1 and CDR2: SGHTA and FQGTGA. CDR3 amino acids: CASSSTGGPETQYF. In nucleotides, the CDR3 is TGTGCCAGCAGCTCCACGGGAGGCCCAGAGACCCAGTACTTC.

This clonotype was detected only a few times. The chain has TRBV29-1 and TRBJ2-3; D not resolved. CDR3 size: 9 residues. Germline assignment: CDR1 SQVTM and CDR2 ANQGSEA. With 3 bases removed from V and 10 bases from J, the gap between germline ends came to 5 bases. CDR3 sequence (DNA): TGCAGCGTTGACCCATCGCAGTATTTT. Protein sequence: CSVDPSQYF.

CDR3 DNA: TGCGCCAGCAGCTTGGGACCGAGTAATGAAAAACTGTTTTTT. It codes for CASSLGPSNEKLFF. The chain employs TRBV5-1 and TRBJ1-4; no clear D. Germline V gives CDR1 SGHRS, CDR2 YFSETQ. V shed 0 bases and J shed 4 bases, with 7 bases lying between them. This CDR3 region has 14 residues.

The rearrangement joins TRBV30 to TRBJ2-1, with D possibly being TRBD1 or TRBD2 (5 bases each). The CDR3 extends over 14 amino acids. CDR1 GTSNPN and CDR2 SVGIG come from the germline V gene (reference sequence). V shed 1 base and J shed 5 bases, with 12 bases lying between them. This chain's CDR3 is CAWSAGPDNNEQFF. CDR3 in DNA: TGTGCCTGGAGTGCGGGACCAGATAACAATGAGCAGTTCTTC. Supplemented by reference TRBV30 and TRBJ2-1, the full variable domain reads SQTIHQWPATLVQPVGSPLSLECTVEGTSNPNLYWYRQAAGRGLQLLFYSVGIGQISSEVPQNLSASRPQDRQFILSSKKLLLSDSGFYLCAWSAGPDNNEQFFGPGTRLTVL.

This clonotype was counted at least ten times. The V and J genes are TRBV7-6 and TRBJ2-1, with D uncertain. Germline values: CDR1 SGHVS, CDR2 FNYEAQ. Trimming cost V 1 base and J 4 bases, with 2 bases left between them. The CDR3 has 12 residues. CDR3 DNA: TGTGCCAGCAGCTTAGATTACAATGAGCAGTTCTTC. As protein: CASSLDYNEQFF.

This clonotype was observed at least ten times. J is TRBJ2-3 and V is TRBV12-3 or TRBV12-4, with D perhaps matching TRBD2 (6 bases). This CDR3 spans 15 amino acids. The germline V and J ends were trimmed by 2 bases and 4 bases, with 13 bases remaining between them. The CDR3 loop reads CASSLTSTGADTQYF. The CDR3 DNA follows: TGTGCCAGCAGTTTAACTAGCACCGGCGCAGATACGCAGTATTTT.

The chain joins TRBV20-1 to TRBJ2-1; D is possibly TRBD1 (5 bases). CDR3 length equals 14 residues. V lost 3 bases and J lost 5, with 14 bases in between. Germline lookup yields CDR1 DFQATT and CDR2 SNEGSKA (reference sequence). The CDR3 here is CSASNPGQNNEQFF. CDR3 DNA: TGCAGTGCTAGTAATCCTGGACAAAACAATGAGCAGTTCTTC.

This clonotype was detected ten times or more. The V call is TRBV7-8, the J call TRBJ2-1, with TRBD2 as a possible D gene (6 bases). Trimming cost V 6 bases and J 7 bases, with 25 bases left between them. Germline CDR1 and CDR2: SGHVS and FQNEAQ. CDR3 size: 17 residues. This CDR3 reads CASSSTGRGIGRNEQFF. CDR3 coding DNA: TGTGCCAGCAGTTCCACCGGGAGAGGGATAGGGAGGAATGAGCAGTTCTTC.

The CDR3 protein is CASSYQGYGYTF. The CDR3 nucleotides read TGTGCCAGCAGTTACCAGGGGTATGGCTACACCTTC. The V call is TRBV28, the J call TRBJ1-2, with D tentatively TRBD1 (6 bases). Germline lookup yields CDR1 MDHEN and CDR2 SYDVKM. The CDR3 has 12 residues. V gave up 4 bases and J gave up 5 bases, with 8 bases separating them.

V gene TRBV7-9 combines with J gene TRBJ2-5; D perhaps matches TRBD1 (6 bases). The V and J ends lost 5 bases and 4 bases respectively, with 17 bases between them. The germline gives CDR1 SEHNR, CDR2 FQNEAQ (reference sequence). The CDR3 loop spans 15 amino acids. CDR3 bases: TGTGCCAGCAGCAAGGACAGCCCTCCATTAGAGACCCAGTACTTC. As protein: CASSKDSPPLETQYF.

This clonotype was recorded a few times. The chain carries TRBV5-1 and TRBJ1-1; D is perhaps TRBD1 (5 bases). This CDR3 is 13 amino acids long. Trimming cost V 4 bases and J 3 bases, with 10 bases left between them. CDR1 is SGHRS, CDR2 YFSETQ, per germline. Here the CDR3 reads CASSGDRHTEAFF. The CDR3 bases are TGCGCCAGCAGCGGTGACAGACACACTGAAGCTTTCTTT.

This clonotype was recorded a few times. The chain links TRBV5-4 to TRBJ2-5; 7 nucleotides align to TRBD2. CDR3 length equals 13 residues. The germline V gene has CDR1 SGHNT and CDR2 YYREEE (reference sequence). Unmatched junction bases numbered 3, after V lost 2 bases and J lost 5 bases. The CDR3 loop is CASSFGTKETQYF. The DNA for the CDR3 is TGTGCCAGCAGCTTCGGGACTAAGGAGACCCAGTACTTC.

This clonotype has just a few counts. The chain joins TRBV28 to TRBJ2-1; 9 bases are a match to TRBD1. CDR3 length: 18 amino acids. CDR1 MDHEN and CDR2 SYDVKM come from the germline V gene. After removal of 4 bases from V and 3 bases from J, the junction contained 13 bases not matched to a gene. The CDR3 coding sequence is TGTGCCAGCAGTTCAGCGGCAGGGGACAGGGCGCTCTACAATGAGCAGTTCTTC. Translated, it gives CASSSAAGDRALYNEQFF.

The chain links TRBV4-1 to TRBJ1-1; the D gene is possibly TRBD1 (5 bases). The CDR3 contains 15 residues. Germline assignment: CDR1 MGHRA and CDR2 YSYEKL. V lost 5 bases and J lost 8, with 21 bases in between. CDR3 sequence reads: CASSEGAGPNLEAFF. CDR3 in DNA: TGCGCCAGCAGCGAAGGGGCAGGGCCGAATTTGGAAGCTTTCTTT.

The chain recombines TRBV2 with TRBJ2-3; D is unclear. Germline lookup yields CDR1 SNHLY and CDR2 FYNNEI. With 2 bases removed from V and 3 bases from J, the gap between germline ends came to 6 bases. This CDR3 is 13 amino acids long. The CDR3 region is CASSERRTDTQYF. CDR3 bases: TGTGCCAGCAGTGAAAGGAGAACAGATACGCAGTATTTT.

This clonotype was found a few times. The chain is built from TRBV12-5 and TRBJ2-2; TRBD2 matches 7 bases. Germline CDR1 LGHNT, CDR2 FRNRAP. The CDR3 has 15 residues. Trimming cost V 6 bases and J 4 bases; bases outside gene matches: 8. In DNA form, the CDR3 reads TGTGCTAGTGGCACCGAGACTAGCTCCACCGGGGAGCTGTTTTTT. This translates into CASGTETSSTGELFF.

The rearrangement uses TRBV20-1 and TRBJ2-1, with D maybe TRBD1 (6 bases). This CDR3 is built from 10 residues. Looked up from germline, CDR1 is DFQATT and CDR2 is SNEGSKA (reference sequence). V was clipped by 4 bases and J by 11 bases, with 9 bases between them. The CDR3 bases are TGCAGTGCTACTCAGGGGAAGCAGTTCTTC. Amino acid sequence: CSATQGKQFF.

This chain connects TRBV6-2 or TRBV6-3 to TRBJ1-1; 10 bases fit TRBD1. V was clipped by 2 bases and J by 5 bases; unmatched bases: 11. The CDR3 has 17 amino acids. Germline V gene lookup returns CDR1 MNHEY and CDR2 SVGEGT. CDR3 protein: CASSYPARQGARTEAFF. The CDR3 bases are TGTGCCAGCAGTTACCCGGCCAGACAGGGGGCGCGGACTGAAGCTTTCTTT.

The chain combines TRBV12-3 or TRBV12-4 with TRBJ1-2, with TRBD1 matching 10 bases. Trimming cost V 1 base and J 4 bases; bases outside gene matches: 3. CDR3 length equals 15 residues. DNA of the CDR3: TGTGCCAGCAGTTTAGGGACAGGGGGTACCTATGGCTACACCTTC. Its translation: CASSLGTGGTYGYTF.

V usage is TRBV12-3 or TRBV12-4 and J usage is TRBJ1-5; no definite D call. The CDR3 loop spans 14 amino acids. The V and J ends lost 6 bases and 7 bases respectively, with 16 bases between them. In nucleotides, the CDR3 is TGTGCCAGCAGCTCCCATTTGGGGTTGCAGCCCCAGCATTTT. Encoded protein: CASSSHLGLQPQHF.

The chain has TRBV12-3 or TRBV12-4 and TRBJ1-6, with D perhaps matching TRBD1 (5 bases). Trimming removed 7 bases at V and 4 bases at J, with 17 bases between. The CDR3 consists of 16 residues. The CDR3 here is CASTGGTIVYNSPLHF. The DNA of the CDR3 is TGTGCCAGCACGGGGGGGACGATAGTTTATAATTCACCCCTCCACTTT.

This chain joins TRBV5-1 and TRBJ1-1, with D possibly being TRBD1 (6 bases). This CDR3 contains 14 residues. V was clipped by 3 bases and J by 4 bases, with 13 bases between them. The germline gives CDR1 SGHRS, CDR2 YFSETQ. The CDR3 sequence: CASSSQQGTTEAFF. The CDR3 DNA reads as TGCGCCAGCAGCTCACAACAGGGTACCACTGAAGCTTTCTTT.

The chain uses TRBV4-2 and TRBJ1-1; TRBD1 aligns across 8 bases. J gave up 4 bases and V 2 bases, and 0 bases lay outside the gene matches. Germline loops: CDR1 LGHNA, CDR2 YNFKEQ. This CDR3 is built from 13 residues. CDR3 sequence reads: CASSQQGATEAFF. The CDR3 DNA sequence: TGTGCCAGCAGCCAACAGGGGGCCACTGAAGCTTTCTTT.

The J gene is TRBJ2-3, the V gene TRBV4-1; 8 bases are a match to TRBD1. Germline V lookup: CDR1 MGHRA, CDR2 YSYEKL. The CDR3 runs 15 residues. V dropped 3 bases and J dropped 8; count of bases not matched to a gene: 10. The CDR3, as DNA: TGCGCCAGCAGCCATGGACAGGGCGCCAAGGGTACGCAGTATTTT. Translating it yields CASSHGQGAKGTQYF.